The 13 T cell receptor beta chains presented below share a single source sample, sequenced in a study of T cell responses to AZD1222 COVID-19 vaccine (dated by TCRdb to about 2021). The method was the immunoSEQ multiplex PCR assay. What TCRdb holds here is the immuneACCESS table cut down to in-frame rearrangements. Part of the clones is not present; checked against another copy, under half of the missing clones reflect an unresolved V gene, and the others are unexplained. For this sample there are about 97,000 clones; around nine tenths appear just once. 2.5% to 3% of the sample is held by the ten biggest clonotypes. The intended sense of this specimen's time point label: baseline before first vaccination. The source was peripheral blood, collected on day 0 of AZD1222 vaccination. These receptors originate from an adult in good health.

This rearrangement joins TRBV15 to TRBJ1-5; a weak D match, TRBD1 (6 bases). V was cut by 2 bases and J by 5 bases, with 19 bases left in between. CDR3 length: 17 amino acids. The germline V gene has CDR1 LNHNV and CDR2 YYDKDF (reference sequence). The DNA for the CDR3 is TGTGCCACCAGCAGACACCGGGACACCTCTTCCTATCAGCCCCAGCATTTT. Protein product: CATSRHRDTSSYQPQHF.

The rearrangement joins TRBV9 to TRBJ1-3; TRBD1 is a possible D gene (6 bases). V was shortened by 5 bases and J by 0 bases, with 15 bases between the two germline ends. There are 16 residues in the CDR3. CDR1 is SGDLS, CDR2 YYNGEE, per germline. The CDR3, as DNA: TGTGCCAGCAGAGGGGGGGCAGGCACCTCTGGAAACACCATATATTTT. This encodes CASRGGAGTSGNTIYF.

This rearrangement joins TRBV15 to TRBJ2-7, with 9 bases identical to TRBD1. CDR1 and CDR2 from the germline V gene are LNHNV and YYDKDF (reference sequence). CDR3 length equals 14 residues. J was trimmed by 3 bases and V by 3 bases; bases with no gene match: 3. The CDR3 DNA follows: TGTGCCACCAGCAGGGGGGACAGGGACTACGAGCAGTACTTC. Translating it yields CATSRGDRDYEQYF.

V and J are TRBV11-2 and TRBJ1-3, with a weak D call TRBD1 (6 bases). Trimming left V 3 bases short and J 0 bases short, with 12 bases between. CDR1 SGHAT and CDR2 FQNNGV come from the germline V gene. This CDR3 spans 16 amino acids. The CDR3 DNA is TGTGCCAGCAGCTTGGGACAATGGAGCTCTGGAAACACCATATATTTT. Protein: CASSLGQWSSGNTIYF.

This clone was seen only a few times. The CDR3 coding sequence is TGTGCCAGCAGTTACTCGAACCGGGGAGGTACTGAAGCTTTCTTT. Its protein product is CASSYSNRGGTEAFF. The chain recombines TRBV6-5 with TRBJ1-1; D is ambiguous. Trimming shortened V by 0 bases and J by 5 bases, and 13 bases separated the two germline ends. The CDR3 runs to 15 residues. The germline CDR1 and CDR2 sequences are MNHEY and SVGAGI.

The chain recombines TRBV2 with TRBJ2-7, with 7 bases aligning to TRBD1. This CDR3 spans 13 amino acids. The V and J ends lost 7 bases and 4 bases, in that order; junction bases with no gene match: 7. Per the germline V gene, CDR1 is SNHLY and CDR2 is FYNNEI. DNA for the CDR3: TGTGCCAGCAATACGGGACAGTTTTACGAGCAGTACTTC. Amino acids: CASNTGQFYEQYF.

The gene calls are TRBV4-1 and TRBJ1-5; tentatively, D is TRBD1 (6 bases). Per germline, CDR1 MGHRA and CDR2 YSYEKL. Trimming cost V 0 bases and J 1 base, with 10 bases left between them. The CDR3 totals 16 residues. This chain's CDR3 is CASSQDLGASNQPQHF. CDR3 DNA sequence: TGCGCCAGCAGCCAAGATCTGGGGGCGAGCAATCAGCCCCAGCATTTT.

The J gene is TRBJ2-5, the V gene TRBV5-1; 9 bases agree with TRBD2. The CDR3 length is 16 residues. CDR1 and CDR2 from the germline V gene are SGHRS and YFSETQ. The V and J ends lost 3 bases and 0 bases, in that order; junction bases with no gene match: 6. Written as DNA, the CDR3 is TGCGCCAGCAGCTCCGGACTAGCGACCAACCAAGAGACCCAGTACTTC. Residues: CASSSGLATNQETQYF.

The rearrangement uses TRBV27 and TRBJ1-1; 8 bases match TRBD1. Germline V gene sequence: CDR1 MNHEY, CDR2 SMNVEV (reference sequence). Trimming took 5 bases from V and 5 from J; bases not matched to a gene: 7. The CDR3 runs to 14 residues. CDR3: CASSQGAGRTEAFF. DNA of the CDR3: TGTGCCAGCAGTCAGGGGGCTGGGAGAACTGAAGCTTTCTTT.

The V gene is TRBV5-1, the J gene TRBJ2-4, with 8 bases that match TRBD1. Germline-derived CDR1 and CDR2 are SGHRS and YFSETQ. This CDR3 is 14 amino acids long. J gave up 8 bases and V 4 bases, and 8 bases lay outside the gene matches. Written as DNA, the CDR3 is TGCGCCAGCAGCGATCGGACAGGGTCGGACATTCAGTACTTC. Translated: CASSDRTGSDIQYF.

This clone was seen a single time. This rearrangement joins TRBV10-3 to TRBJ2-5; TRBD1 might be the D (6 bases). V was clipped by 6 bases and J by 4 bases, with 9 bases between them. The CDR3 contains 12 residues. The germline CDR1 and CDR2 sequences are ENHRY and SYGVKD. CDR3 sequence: CAISYRAETQYF. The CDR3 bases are TGTGCCATCAGCTACAGGGCAGAGACCCAGTACTTC.

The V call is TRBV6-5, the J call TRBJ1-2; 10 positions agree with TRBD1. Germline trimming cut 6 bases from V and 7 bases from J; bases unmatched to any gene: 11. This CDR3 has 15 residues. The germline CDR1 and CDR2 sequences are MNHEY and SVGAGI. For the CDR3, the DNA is TGTGCCAGCAGCCGACTCGGGACAGGGGAGGGTGGCTACACCTTC. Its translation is CASSRLGTGEGGYTF.

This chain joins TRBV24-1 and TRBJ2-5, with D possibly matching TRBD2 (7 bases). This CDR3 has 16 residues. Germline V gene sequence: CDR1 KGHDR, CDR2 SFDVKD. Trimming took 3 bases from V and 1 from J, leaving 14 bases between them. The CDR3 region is CATSDRRGGLQETQYF. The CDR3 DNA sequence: TGTGCCACCAGTGATCGTAGGGGGGGACTCCAAGAGACCCAGTACTTC.